This T cell receptor (beta chain) was captured by sequencing in a study of blood T cell repertoires in COVID-19. The overall study: Researchers got acute and convalescent COVID-19 samples from the United States, Italy and Spain. T cells, B-cell-depleted T cells, or PBMCs provided the cDNA or gDNA that served as material.

Germline-derived CDR1 and CDR2 are SGHNT and YYREEE (reference sequence). Deletions cut 1 base from V and 7 bases from J, with 7 bases between. CDR3 length: 12 residues. Original processing methods: Estimates of nucleated cell counts were drawn from the amplification of reference gene primers. Here immunoSEQ multiplex PCR was the method, and the copy in TCRdb shows in-frame clones only, minus some. D and trimming were read from the DNA, whereas the V and J calls and clone size are those reported in that table. This sample carries about 13,000 clones, 90% of them seen once, and the ten largest clones take about a fifth.

The V and J genes are TRBV5-4 and TRBJ2-3, with no clear D. Specimen: peripheral blood. This sequence was found in a human donor with active COVID-19. The donor label of this sample is uncertain. This chain's CDR3 is CASSLYGNTQYF. CDR3 DNA sequence: TGTGCCAGCAGCTTGTACGGTAATACGCAGTATTTT.